This entry describes one T cell receptor (beta chain). Germline V lookup: CDR1 LNHDA, CDR2 SQIVND (reference sequence). The CDR3 runs 15 residues. Germline trimming cut 5 bases from V and 3 bases from J; bases unmatched to any gene: 4. The TCR beta repertoire was assessed by survey-level immunoSEQ sequencing. The protocol was immunoSEQ multiplex PCR, while the TCRdb copy is restricted to in-frame clones and leaves out a portion. The table includes under 55,000 clones, approximately 95% detected once. This TCR was sampled from a man in his forties with rheumatoid arthritis. Source material: PBMCs. The chain recombines TRBV19 with TRBJ2-5; 12 bases match TRBD2. This chain's CDR3 is CASSARLAGEETQYF. The CDR3 DNA reads TGTGCCAGTAGTGCCCGACTAGCGGGGGAAGAGACCCAGTACTTC. The full variable domain, its missing parts supplied by reference TRBV19 and TRBJ2-5, is DGGITQSPKYLFRKEGQNVTLSCEQNLNHDAMYWYRQDPGQGLRLIYYSQIVNDFQKGDIAEGYSVSREKKESFPLTVTSAQKNPTAFYLCASSARLAGEETQYFGPGTRLLVL.